Below, one T cell receptor beta chain is given with its context. Antigen: not known. This specimen belongs to a study of cytomegalovirus exposure and HLA in healthy donors. General study results and limits: Later on, an analysis tied under 20,000 TCR beta sequences to HLA alleles at 0.05 false discovery rate. Sequence variants that were highly shared formed a cluster that was likely a sequencing artifact.

PCR primers comprised 60 Vbeta and 13 Jbeta primers. Libraries were prepared by immunoSEQ multiplex PCR; TCRdb keeps only in-frame clonotypes and omits some of them. This table has 200,000 to 300,000 clones, 70% to 90% appearing once. Germline V gives CDR1 SGHRS, CDR2 YFSETQ. CDR3 length equals 15 residues. V gave up 0 bases and J gave up 3 bases, with 13 bases separating them. The chain employs TRBV5-1 and TRBJ2-7, with D maybe TRBD2 (6 bases). Sequences were obtained from PBMCs. The sequence was obtained from a woman between 40 and 50 years old in good health and CMV-seropositive. CDR3 in DNA: TGCGCCAGCAGCTTGGACCCGGGAGTGGTCTACGAGCAGTACTTC. This sequence encodes CASSLDPGVVYEQYF.